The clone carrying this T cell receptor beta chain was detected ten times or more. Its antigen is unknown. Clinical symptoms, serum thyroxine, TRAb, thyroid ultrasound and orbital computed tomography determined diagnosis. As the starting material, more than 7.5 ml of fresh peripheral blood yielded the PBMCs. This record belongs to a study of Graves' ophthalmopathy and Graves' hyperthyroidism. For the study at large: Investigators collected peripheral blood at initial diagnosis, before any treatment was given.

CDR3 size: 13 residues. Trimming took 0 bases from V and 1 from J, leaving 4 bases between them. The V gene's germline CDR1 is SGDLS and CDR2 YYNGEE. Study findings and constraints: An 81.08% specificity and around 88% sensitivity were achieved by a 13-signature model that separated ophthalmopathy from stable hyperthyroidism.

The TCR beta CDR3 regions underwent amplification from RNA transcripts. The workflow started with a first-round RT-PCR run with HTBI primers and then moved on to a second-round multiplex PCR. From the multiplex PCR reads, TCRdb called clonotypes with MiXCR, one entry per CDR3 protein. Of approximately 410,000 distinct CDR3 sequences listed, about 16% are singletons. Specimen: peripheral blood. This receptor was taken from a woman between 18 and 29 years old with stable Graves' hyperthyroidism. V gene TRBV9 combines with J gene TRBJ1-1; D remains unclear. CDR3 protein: CASSVGTNTEAFF. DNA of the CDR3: TGTGCCAGCAGCGTAGGGACGAACACTGAAGCTTTCTTT.